This is a list of T cell receptor beta chains from one sample in a study of cytomegalovirus exposure and HLA in healthy donors. Measured with immunoSEQ multiplex PCR; TCRdb has only the in-frame clones, and not every one. The profile shows under 200,000 clones, roughly 74% of them singletons. Sequencing was performed on PBMCs. The receptor source for this set is a woman in her thirties in good health and CMV-seropositive. CDR3s include the opening cysteine and the closing phenylalanine or tryptophan. Some rows have no size entry. The others give once, few or many, or a class for an expanded clone.

J gene,clone size,V gene,CDR3 protein
TRBJ1-3,-,TRBV18,CASSPAGFGNTIYF
TRBJ1-2,few,TRBV5-4,CASSLSGGKNYGYTF
TRBJ1-1,once,TRBV13,CASSSRGTEAFF
TRBJ1-3,-,TRBV29-1,CSVLTGTGGLGNTIYF
TRBJ1-2,few,TRBV4-3,CASSQEGGQGAYGYTF
TRBJ2-3,-,TRBV4-1,CASSIDRVTDTQYF
TRBJ1-2,-,TRBV4-3,CASSQDPSRDLGYTF
TRBJ1-1,-,TRBV27,CASSSRGKTEAFF
TRBJ2-7,-,TRBV5-1,CASRSGTGTYEQYF
TRBJ2-3,-,TRBV10-3,CAIKVGGGGSTDTQYF
TRBJ2-1,-,TRBV7-7,CASSLAAGAPYNEQFF
TRBJ2-3,-,TRBV18,CASSRPGLAGVDTQYF
TRBJ2-7,-,TRBV28,CASSLLSSYEQYF
TRBJ2-1,-,TRBV7-2,CASSPPGQGMQFF
TRBJ1-2,-,TRBV6-5,CASSYWGDHGYTF